Described below is a single T cell receptor (beta chain) sequence and its context. The sample originates from a study of blood T cell repertoires in COVID-19. Overall study: Acute and convalescent COVID-19 samples came from the United States, Italy and Spain.

Per germline, CDR1 MNHEY and CDR2 SVGAGI. V shed 6 bases and J shed 5 bases, with 19 bases lying between them. CDR3 length: 15 residues. Seattle participants joined during active infection and were tracked over time. In the original workflow: Amplification with reference gene primers provided the estimates of nucleated cell counts. Sequenced by immunoSEQ multiplex PCR; TCRdb stores in-frame clones only, minus some. The V and J calls and the clone size are those of that table, but D and trimming were determined from the DNA. The table has about 160,000 clones, approximately 85% seen once; the top ten hold less than 8%.

The TCR originated in a man older than 75 with COVID-19, enrolled during active disease. This chain uses TRBV6-5 with TRBJ1-1; no clear D. Sequenced: peripheral blood. CDR3 in DNA: TGTGCCAGCAGGGCCCTTCAGGCGGGCTGGACTGAAGCTTTCTTT. Protein sequence: CASRALQAGWTEAFF.